The text below deals with one TCR beta chain. This sample was included in a study of blood T cell repertoires in COVID-19. Looking at the study overall: The cDNA or gDNA used as material had been derived from T cells, B-cell-depleted T cells, or PBMCs.

The CDR3 contains 14 residues. J was trimmed by 1 base and V by 7 bases; bases with no gene match: 4. The germline V gene has CDR1 SGHRS and CDR2 YFSETQ. Per the authors' pipeline: Amplification from reference gene primers served as the basis for estimated nucleated cell counts. The data were produced by immunoSEQ multiplex PCR, yet TCRdb's version contains in-frame clones alone and is incomplete. V and J calls and clone size follow that table, whereas D and trimming were derived from the DNA. The data show tens of thousands of clones, with 70% to 85% seen just once and roughly 4.5% held by the top ten.

The chain has TRBV5-1 and TRBJ2-2, with 7 bases that match TRBD2. This sequence originates from a woman aged 55-70 years with acute or convalescent COVID-19. The sequencing input was peripheral blood. CDR3 residues: CASSIAGNTGELFF. In nucleotides, the CDR3 is TGCGCCAGCTCGATAGCGGGGAACACCGGGGAGCTGTTTTTT. The full variable domain, with the rest looked up from reference TRBV5-1 and TRBJ2-2, is KAGVTQTPRYLIKTRGQQVTLSCSPISGHRSVSWYQQTPGQGLQFLFEYFSETQRNKGNFPGRFSGRQFSNSRSEMNVSTLELGDSALYLCASSIAGNTGELFFGEGSRLTVL.